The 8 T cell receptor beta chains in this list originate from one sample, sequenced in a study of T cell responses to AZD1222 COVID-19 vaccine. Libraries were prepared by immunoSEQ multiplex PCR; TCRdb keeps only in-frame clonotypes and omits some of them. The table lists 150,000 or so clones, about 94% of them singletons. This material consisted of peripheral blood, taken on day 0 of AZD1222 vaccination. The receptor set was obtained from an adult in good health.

CDR3 in amino acids: CASKVWRATGELFF. The CDR3 bases are TGTGCCAGCAAAGTCTGGAGGGCCACCGGGGAGCTGTTTTTT. The rearrangement links TRBV11-2 to TRBJ2-2, with D perhaps TRBD2 (6 bases). The V end lost 7 bases, the J end lost 4 bases, and 13 bases lay between the germline ends. The CDR3 covers 14 residues. From germline, CDR1 is SGHAT and CDR2 FQNNGV.

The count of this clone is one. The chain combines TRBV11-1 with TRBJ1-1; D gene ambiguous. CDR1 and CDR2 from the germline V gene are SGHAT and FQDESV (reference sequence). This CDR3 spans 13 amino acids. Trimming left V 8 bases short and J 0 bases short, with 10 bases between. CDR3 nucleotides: TGTGCCAGCTCAAATCCCGTGAACACTGAAGCTTTCTTT. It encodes CASSNPVNTEAFF.

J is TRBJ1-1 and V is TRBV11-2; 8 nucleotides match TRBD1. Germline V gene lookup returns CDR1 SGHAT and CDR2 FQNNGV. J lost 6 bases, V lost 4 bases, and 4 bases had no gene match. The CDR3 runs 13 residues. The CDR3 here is CASSSRGQAEAFF. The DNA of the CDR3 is TGTGCCAGCAGCTCCAGGGGGCAGGCTGAAGCTTTCTTT.

CDR3 residues: CASSLGGLAGIGGYEQYF. DNA for the CDR3: TGTGCCAGCAGCTTGGGGGGACTAGCGGGAATCGGCGGCTACGAGCAGTACTTC. V usage is TRBV5-4 and J usage is TRBJ2-7; 13 nucleotides line up with TRBD2. V shed 0 bases, J shed 3 bases, and the junction held 9 bases outside the gene matches. Germline CDR1 SGHNT, CDR2 YYREEE (reference sequence). The CDR3 runs to 18 residues.

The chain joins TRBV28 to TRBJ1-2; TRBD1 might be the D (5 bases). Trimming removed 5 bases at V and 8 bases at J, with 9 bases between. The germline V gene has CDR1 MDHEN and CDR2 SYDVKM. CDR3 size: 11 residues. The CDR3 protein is CASSRTLGYTF. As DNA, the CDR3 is TGTGCCAGCAGTCGGACACTCGGCTACACCTTC.

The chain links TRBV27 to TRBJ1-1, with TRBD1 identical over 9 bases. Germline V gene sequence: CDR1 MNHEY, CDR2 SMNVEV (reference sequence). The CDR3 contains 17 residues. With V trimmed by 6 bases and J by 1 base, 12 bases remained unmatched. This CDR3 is CASSVILPTGGNTEAFF. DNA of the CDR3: TGTGCCAGCAGCGTCATCCTTCCGACAGGGGGGAACACTGAAGCTTTCTTT.

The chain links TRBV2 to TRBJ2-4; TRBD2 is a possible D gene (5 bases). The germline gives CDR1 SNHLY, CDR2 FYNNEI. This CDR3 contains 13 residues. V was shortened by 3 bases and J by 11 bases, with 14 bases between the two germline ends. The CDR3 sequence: CASSEEARGVQYF. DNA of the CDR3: TGTGCCAGCAGTGAGGAGGCCCGTGGGGTTCAGTACTTC.

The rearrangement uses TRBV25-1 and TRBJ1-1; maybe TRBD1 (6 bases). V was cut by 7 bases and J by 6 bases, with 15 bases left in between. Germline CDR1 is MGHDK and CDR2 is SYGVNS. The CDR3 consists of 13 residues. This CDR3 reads CASIVSGAAEAFF. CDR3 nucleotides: TGTGCCAGCATCGTCTCAGGGGCTGCTGAAGCTTTCTTT.